A selection of T cell receptor beta chains follows, all from one sample in a study of T cell responses to AZD1222 COVID-19 vaccine. This table comes from immunoSEQ multiplex PCR, and its TCRdb copy is limited to in-frame clones, with some not included. The table lists approximately 97,000 clones, around 87% of them singletons. The input for sequencing was peripheral blood, taken on day 0 of AZD1222 vaccination. The receptors here all came from an adult in good health. The conserved cysteine and the conserved F or W are not part of the CDR3 here. A D gene is named only where the DNA matches it firmly.

v_gene	d_gene	CDR3aa
TRBV7-2	.	ASSQTSNTEAF
TRBV6-5	.	ASRTAYGYT
TRBV2	.	ASSEDSIPTNEKLF
TRBV5-1	TRBD1	ASSLTGGRTYNEQF
TRBV28	.	ASRGNVGTTGGYT
TRBV28	.	ASSFPGRDTQY
TRBV19	.	ASSRATANYGYT
TRBV6-5	.	ASSPGNRYGYT
TRBV5-6	TRBD1	ASSQGQGIETQY
TRBV19	TRBD2	ASSIGRGDEQF
TRBV24-1	TRBD2	ATSKAGGVGETQY
TRBV5-5	TRBD1	ASNQGQGASGANVLT
TRBV6-5	TRBD1	ASSFRGGNSPLH
TRBV28	.	ASSWDTSYNEQF
TRBV6-2/TRBV6-3	.	ASSLEVQGSPLH
TRBV23-1	TRBD2	ASSLGTSGRAYEQY
TRBV5-1	TRBD1	ASSSTGTGADSPLH
TRBV3-1/TRBV3-2	.	ASSSTGGYT
TRBV7-2	.	ASSKAALVQETQY
TRBV5-1	TRBD2	ASSLALAGGFSEQY
TRBV2	TRBD2	ASSEPTSGNSYNEQF
TRBV5-4	.	ASLDRGDTDTQY
TRBV30	.	AWSVLPGSNTEAF
TRBV6-4	.	ASSVEANPNTGELF
TRBV27	.	ASSREAIGNEQF
TRBV19	.	ASSIQGISYEQY
TRBV7-8	.	ASSFFRAGGANVLT
TRBV10-3	.	AIRSADNEQF
TRBV4-3	TRBD2	ASSQISGGAAGEQY
TRBV7-3	.	ASSISGTYNEQF
TRBV14	.	ASSQDDRISNYGYT
TRBV29-1	TRBD1	SERQGATEAF
TRBV7-2	.	ASSRGGELNTEAF
TRBV6-4	.	ASSVRPMAEAF
TRBV2	TRBD1	ASSRQGRDGYT
TRBV6-5	.	ASSRGGSGNTIY
TRBV5-6	.	ASSGGPASSYEQY
TRBV10-3	TRBD2	AISIAGQTVHEQY
TRBV9	TRBD1	ASSTLQGNYGYT
TRBV6-5	.	ASSPIQGVSEQY
TRBV7-2	TRBD2	ASSSTSASYEQY
TRBV6-2/TRBV6-3	.	ASSLPGGAEAF
TRBV9	.	ASSAPGAGYGYT
TRBV2	.	ASSSTVTTDTQY
TRBV28	TRBD1	ASFAGQGASEAF
TRBV19	TRBD1	ASSILGTATLNYGYT
TRBV5-1	TRBD1	ASSPNSGTENEKLF
TRBV14	.	ASSQEPPETQY
TRBV7-3	TRBD2	ASSLLPGRDVTGELF
TRBV19	.	ASSMRTTGGANVLT
TRBV20-1	TRBD1	SASRTGGLNQPQH
TRBV4-3	.	ASSQTGSHNSPLH
TRBV28	.	ASSLYGTPTGEQY
TRBV6-2/TRBV6-3	.	ASSYQTGELF